The clone carrying this T cell receptor (beta chain) ranks as medium-sized. These data are taken from a study of early T cells in non-severe SARS-CoV-2 infection. Looking at the study overall: From unsorted whole blood, bulk RNA was sequenced, and the chains remained unpaired.

The CDR3 is 13 residues long. The germline V gene encodes CDR1 SGHTA and CDR2 FQGTGA. With 5 bases clipped from V and 7 bases from J, the junction kept 4 bases outside the gene matches. Attached unique molecular identifiers marked individual cDNA molecules. Each CDR3 protein is one row after TCRdb ran MiXCR on the 5' RACE reads. The table lists tens of thousands of distinct CDR3 sequences, roughly 5.6% of them singletons. The chain combines TRBV7-3 with TRBJ2-5; TRBD2 matches 10 bases. The sequenced sample was whole blood, obtained at baseline. This TCR was recovered from an adult who was a healthcare worker with PCR-confirmed SARS-CoV-2 infection or an uninfected control (not recorded which). DNA for the CDR3: TGTGCCAGCAGCACGACTAGCGGGCGGACCCAGTACTTC. Translation: CASSTTSGRTQYF.